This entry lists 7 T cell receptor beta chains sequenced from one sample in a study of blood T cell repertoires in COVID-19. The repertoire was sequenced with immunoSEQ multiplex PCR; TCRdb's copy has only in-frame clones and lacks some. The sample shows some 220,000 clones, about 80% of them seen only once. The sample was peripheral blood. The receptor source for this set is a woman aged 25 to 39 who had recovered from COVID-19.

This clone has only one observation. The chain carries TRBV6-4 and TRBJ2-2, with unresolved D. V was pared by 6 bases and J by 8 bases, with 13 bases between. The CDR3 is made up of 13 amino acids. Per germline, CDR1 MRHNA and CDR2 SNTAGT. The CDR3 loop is CASSSVERGELFF. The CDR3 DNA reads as TGTGCCAGCAGCTCTGTAGAGAGGGGGGAGCTGTTTTTT.

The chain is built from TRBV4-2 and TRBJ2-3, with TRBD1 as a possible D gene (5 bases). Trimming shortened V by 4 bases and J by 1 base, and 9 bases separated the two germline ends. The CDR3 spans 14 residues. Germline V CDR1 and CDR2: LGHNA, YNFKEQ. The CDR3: CASSPTGRTDTQYF. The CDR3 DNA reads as TGTGCCAGCAGCCCTACAGGACGCACAGATACGCAGTATTTT.

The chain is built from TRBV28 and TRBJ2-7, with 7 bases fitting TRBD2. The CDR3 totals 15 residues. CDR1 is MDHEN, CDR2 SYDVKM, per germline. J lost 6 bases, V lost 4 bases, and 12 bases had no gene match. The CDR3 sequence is CASSSPLGGRGEQYF. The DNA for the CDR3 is TGTGCCAGCAGTTCCCCTTTGGGGGGGAGGGGCGAGCAGTACTTC. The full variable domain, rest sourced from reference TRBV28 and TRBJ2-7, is DVKVTQSSRYLVKRTGEKVFLECVQDMDHENMFWYRQDPGLGLRLIYFSYDVKMKEKGDIPEGYSVSREKKERFSLILESASTNQTSMYLCASSSPLGGRGEQYFGPGTRLTVT.

The CDR3 here is CASSIRKGGETQYF. The DNA for the CDR3 is TGTGCCAGCAGTATCAGAAAGGGAGGAGAGACCCAGTACTTC. This chain uses TRBV27 with TRBJ2-5; a weak D match, TRBD2 (6 bases). The CDR3 loop spans 14 amino acids. The V end was cut by 5 bases, the J end by 4 bases, with 14 bases between. The germline V gene has CDR1 MNHEY and CDR2 SMNVEV (reference sequence).

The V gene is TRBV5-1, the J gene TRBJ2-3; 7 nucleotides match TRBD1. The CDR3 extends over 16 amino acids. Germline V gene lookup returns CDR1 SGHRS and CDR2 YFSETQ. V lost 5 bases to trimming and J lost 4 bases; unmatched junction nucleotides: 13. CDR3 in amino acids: CASSLQGQIDPDTQYF. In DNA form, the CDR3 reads TGCGCCAGCAGTCTCCAGGGACAGATCGATCCAGATACGCAGTATTTT.

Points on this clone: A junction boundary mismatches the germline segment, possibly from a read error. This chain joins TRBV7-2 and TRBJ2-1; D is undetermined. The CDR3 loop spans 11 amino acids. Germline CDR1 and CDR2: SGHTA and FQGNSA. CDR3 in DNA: TGTGCCAGCACCTCCTATAATGAGCAGTTCTTC. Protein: CASTSYNEQFF. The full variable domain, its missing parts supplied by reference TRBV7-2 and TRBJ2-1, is GAGVSQSPSNKVTEKGKDVELRCDPISGHTALYWYRQSLGQGLEFLIYFQGNSAPDKSGLPSDRFSAERTGGSVSTLTIQRTQQEDSAVYLCASTSYNEQFFGPGTRLTVL.

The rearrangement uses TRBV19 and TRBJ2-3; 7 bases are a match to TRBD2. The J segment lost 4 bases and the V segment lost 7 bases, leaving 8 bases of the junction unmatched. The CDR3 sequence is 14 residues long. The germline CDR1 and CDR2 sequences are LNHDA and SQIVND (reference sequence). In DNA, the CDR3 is TGTGCCAGTAAGACGGGAGGAGTAGCAGATACGCAGTATTTT. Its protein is CASKTGGVADTQYF.